Presented here are 16 T cell receptor beta chains from one specimen sequenced in a study of tumor and adjacent non-tumor tissue in lung cancer. This sample's RNA came from whole unsorted tissue. More than 3 cm separated this lung sample from the edge of the tumor. The library came from three nested PCR rounds adapted from ARM-PCR protocols. Using its own MiXCR run on the multiplex PCR reads, TCRdb lists one record per CDR3 protein. Of 90,000 to 100,000 distinct CDR3 sequences detected, roughly 80% appear once; the ten largest clones hold under 40%. The source material was distant non-tumor lung tissue. These receptors came from a man aged 55 to 70 with small cell lung cancer.

This chain uses TRBV4-2 with TRBJ2-1; 8 nucleotides align to TRBD2. From germline, CDR1 is LGHNA and CDR2 YNFKEQ. The CDR3 has 15 residues. V lost 4 bases to trimming and J lost 4 bases; unmatched junction nucleotides: 6. The CDR3 protein is CASSPQRETYNEQFF. The CDR3 DNA reads as TGTGCCAGCAGCCCCCAGCGGGAGACTTACAATGAGCAGTTCTTC.

In this sample, this clonotype turned up a few times. CDR3 protein: CASSFVRETQYF. For the CDR3, the DNA is TGTGCCAGCAGCTTTGTTCGAGAGACCCAGTACTTC. The chain carries TRBV11-2 and TRBJ2-5; unclear D gene. Trimming took off 3 bases at V and 4 bases at J, with 6 bases between the two ends. The CDR3 is 12 amino acids. CDR1 is SGHAT, CDR2 FQNNGV, per germline.

About this clonotype itself: At one boundary the junction diverges from the germline segment, which might be a read error. The rearrangement joins TRBV10-3 to TRBJ2-5; D possibly uses TRBD1 or TRBD2 (5 bases each). The CDR3 runs 14 residues. Germline loops: CDR1 ENHRY, CDR2 SYGVKD. The CDR3 DNA reads TGTGCCTTCAGAGGGGTCGGCTCCCAGGAAACCCAGTACTTC. Amino acids: CAFRGVGSQETQYF.

The table lists this clonotype with a count of one. A much larger clone sits a single nucleotide away, making a read error possible. This chain uses TRBV5-1 with TRBJ2-3; D is ambiguous. The V gene lost 5 bases and the J gene lost 3 bases, with 7 bases spanning the gap. CDR3 length equals 12 residues. Germline V CDR1 and CDR2: SGHRS, YFSETQ. CDR3 sequence (DNA): TGCGCCAGCAGGCCCATGACAGATACGCAGTATTTT. It encodes CASRPMTDTQYF.

Points on this clonotype: At one end the junction does not follow the germline gene, possibly because of a read error. The chain couples TRBV7-8 to TRBJ2-2; D could derive from TRBD1 or TRBD2 (5 bases each). Germline CDR1 reads SGHVS; CDR2 reads FQNEAQ. The CDR3 extends over 13 amino acids. CDR3 nucleotide sequence: TGTGCCAGCAGCTCTCTCAACACCGGGGACCTGTTTTTT. Its protein is CASSSLNTGDLFF.

The chain is built from TRBV28 and TRBJ2-5; TRBD1 matches at 7 bases. The ends lost 7 bases at V and 4 bases at J; junction bases unmatched: 12. The CDR3 covers 15 residues. The germline V gene encodes CDR1 MDHEN and CDR2 SYDVKM. CDR3 DNA: TGTGCCAGCATAACGGAGAGGGGGCTCAGAGAGACCCAGTACTTC. Its translation: CASITERGLRETQYF.

In the case of this clonotype: Sequence at one end of the junction differs from germline and may be a read error. This chain connects TRBV20-1 to TRBJ2-3; 9 bases map to TRBD2. This CDR3 is built from 17 residues. Germline-derived CDR1 and CDR2 are DFQATT and SNEGSKA (reference sequence). Here the CDR3 DNA reads TGCAATGCAGCGAGCGCGAGGGAAGCGGGGGGAACAGATACGCAATATTTT. Its translation: CNAASAREAGGTDTQYF.

Turning to this clonotype: Given a much more abundant clone one base away, this may be a read error. The rearrangement uses TRBV20-1 and TRBJ2-1; the D call may be TRBD1 or TRBD2 (6 bases each). This CDR3 contains 15 residues. Germline V gene lookup returns CDR1 DFQATT and CDR2 SNEGSKA (reference sequence). The CDR3 spells CSASSGQSIYNKQFF. The CDR3 DNA reads TGCAGTGCTAGTAGCGGACAGTCGATCTACAATAAGCAGTTCTTC.

On this clonotype itself: This may arise from a read error, as a much more abundant clone is one base away. The V gene is TRBV12-3 or TRBV12-4, the J gene TRBJ2-3; 9 bases map to TRBD2. This CDR3 region has 13 residues. V was pared by 6 bases and J by 5 bases, with 3 bases of the junction left unmatched. The CDR3 sequence is CASRLAGIDTQYF. CDR3 in DNA: TGTGCCAGCAGACTAGCGGGCATAGATACGCAGTATTTT.

Note on this clonotype: Given the absence of the conserved phenylalanine or tryptophan at the CDR3 end, a read error is likely. The CDR3 region is CASGSHQKNTGGLFL. Here the CDR3 DNA reads TGTGCCAGCGGTTCCCATCAGAAGAACACCGGGGGGCTGTTTTTA. The genes are TRBV12-3 or TRBV12-4 and TRBJ2-2; TRBD2 might be the D (6 bases). There are 15 residues in the CDR3.

Note on this clonotype: A read error is possible here, since a much larger clone lies one base away. The gene calls are TRBV5-1 and TRBJ2-1; 8 bases line up with TRBD1. This CDR3 has 14 amino acids. CDR1 and CDR2 (germline): SGHRS, YFSETQ. The CDR3 DNA reads TGCGCCAGCAGCTCCGGGACAGGAACCAATAAGCAGTTCTTC. Translating gives CASSSGTGTNKQFF.

This chain uses TRBV29-1 with TRBJ2-1; 9 bases align to TRBD2. J gave up 15 bases and V 7 bases, and 16 bases lay outside the gene matches. Germline-derived CDR1 and CDR2 are SQVTM and ANQGSEA. The CDR3 totals 13 residues. CDR3 DNA sequence: TGCAGCGCTGGGGGTAGCGGGAGTGGTGAACCGTTCTTC. This sequence encodes CSAGGSGSGEPFF.

Note on this clonotype: A read error may explain this, as a much larger clone is one base away. The chain is built from TRBV11-2 and TRBJ2-1; no definite D call. Germline V gene sequence: CDR1 SGHAT, CDR2 FQNNGV. The CDR3 runs to 15 residues. CDR3 in amino acids: CANSLGPTSYNEQFF. CDR3 coding DNA: TGTGCCAACAGCTTAGGGCCCACCTCCTACAATGAGCAGTTCTTC.

A word on this clonotype: The conserved final phenylalanine or tryptophan is absent from the CDR3, which likely points to a read error. The chain uses TRBV29-1 and TRBJ2-7; 11 nucleotides line up with TRBD1. The junction had 6 bases not matched to a gene; V was cut back by 7 bases and J by 1 base. This CDR3 comprises 14 residues. The germline V gene encodes CDR1 SQVTM and CDR2 ANQGSEA. The CDR3 spells CSAAGTGGSYEQYS. CDR3 DNA: TGCAGCGCCGCCGGGACAGGGGGTTCCTACGAGCAGTACTCC.

To note about this clonotype: Compared with germline, one end of the junction differs, possibly owing to a read error. The CDR3 sequence is CSVRDTSYEQFF. The CDR3 region has the DNA TGTAGCGTCCGGGACACCTCCTACGAGCAGTTCTTC. This chain joins TRBV29-1 and TRBJ2-7, with TRBD1 as a possible D gene (6 bases). The J call is uncertain, as TRBJ2-1 better fits the DNA end. The CDR3 totals 12 residues. CDR1 SQVTM and CDR2 ANQGSEA come from the germline V gene.

A remark on this clonotype: Mismatch with germline at one junction end may stem from a read error. The chain combines TRBV11-3 with TRBJ2-1; TRBD2 matches at 9 bases. This CDR3 is built from 16 residues. Germline V gives CDR1 SGHNT, CDR2 YENEEA. CDR3 nucleotide sequence: TGTGCTAGTAGCTTCTTGGCGCGGGAGGGGTACAATGACCAGTCCTTC. As protein: CASSFLAREGYNDQSF.